A selection of T cell receptor beta chains follows, all from one sample in a study of shared clonotypes between healthy human individuals. Generated by immunoSEQ multiplex PCR, the TCRdb table keeps only in-frame clones and is missing some. Altogether fewer than 3 million clones are present, around 92% being singletons, with the ten largest covering approximately 0.39%. The sequenced material came from naive CD4+ T cells from PBMCs. These TCRs come from a man younger than 30 in good health. Some clones in this sample may be carry-over from other donors' samples. The CDR3 runs from the conserved cysteine through the conserved F or W. D genes are given only for firm matches. Expanded clones get a size class; other rows say once, few or many, or leave the size out.

. | TRBJ2-7 | TRBD1 | TRBV7-3 | CASSSQGAPYEQYF | TGTGCCAGCAGCTCACAGGGGGCTCCCTACGAGCAGTACTTC
. | TRBJ2-7 | . | TRBV4-1 | CASSQVSYEQYF | TGCGCCAGCAGCCAAGTCTCCTACGAGCAGTACTTC
. | TRBJ2-5 | . | TRBV6-6 | CASSYPNRPGTQYF | TGTGCCAGCAGTTATCCTAACAGGCCGGGGACCCAGTACTTC
once | TRBJ2-7 | . | TRBV18 | CASSAGAPYEQYF | TGTGCCAGCTCAGCCGGGGCCCCCTACGAGCAGTACTTC
. | TRBJ2-3 | . | TRBV29-1 | CSGSTDTQYF | TGCAGCGGAAGCACAGATACGCAGTATTTT
. | TRBJ2-5 | . | TRBV9 | CASSVGVGETQYF | TGTGCCAGCAGCGTAGGGGTCGGTGAGACCCAGTACTTC
. | TRBJ2-1 | TRBD1 | TRBV7-2 | CASSKDRVSEQFF | TGTGCCAGCAGCAAGGACAGGGTGAGTGAGCAGTTCTTC
. | TRBJ2-7 | TRBD1 | TRBV5-1 | CASSLGDRSNEQYF | TGCGCCAGCAGCTTGGGGGACAGGTCCAACGAGCAGTACTTC
. | TRBJ2-2 | . | TRBV9 | CASSVEWRTGELFF | TGTGCCAGCAGCGTAGAATGGCGGACCGGGGAGCTGTTTTTT
. | TRBJ2-5 | . | TRBV4-1 | CASSQGRSAGRWETQYF | TGCGCCAGCAGCCAAGGAAGGAGTGCGGGAAGGTGGGAGACCCAGTACTTC
. | TRBJ2-2 | . | TRBV7-2 | CASRRGGELFF | TGTGCCAGCAGACGGGGCGGGGAGCTGTTTTTT
. | TRBJ2-7 | TRBD1 | TRBV10-3 | CAITMGQSYEQYF | TGTGCCATCACCATGGGACAGTCCTACGAGCAGTACTTC
. | TRBJ2-7 | . | TRBV9 | CASSVGPTTPYEQYF | TGTGCCAGCAGCGTAGGACCGACAACCCCCTACGAGCAGTACTTC
. | TRBJ2-3 | . | TRBV11-1 | CASSFSVRADTQYF | TGTGCCAGCAGCTTTTCGGTTCGGGCAGATACGCAGTATTTT
once | TRBJ1-4 | . | TRBV7-9 | CASRGGLREKLFF | TGTGCCAGCAGAGGGGGGCTGCGGGAAAAACTGTTTTTT
. | TRBJ1-5 | . | TRBV25-1 | CASSEAKSGNQPQHF | TGTGCCAGCAGTGAGGCTAAATCAGGCAATCAGCCCCAGCATTTT
once | TRBJ1-1 | . | TRBV7-9 | CASSPQGGHTEAFF | TGTGCCAGCAGCCCCCAAGGGGGTCACACTGAAGCTTTCTTT
. | TRBJ2-7 | . | TRBV6-1 | CASSDWVNWSSYEQYF | TGTGCCAGCAGTGATTGGGTCAATTGGAGCTCCTACGAGCAGTACTTC
. | TRBJ2-3 | . | TRBV7-7 | CASSLRPLGTDTQYF | TGTGCCAGCAGCTTACGGCCCTTGGGCACAGATACGCAGTATTTT